This TCR beta chain was sequenced for a study of cytomegalovirus exposure and HLA in healthy donors. Overall study results and limits: Sequencing artifact likely explains a cluster of highly shared sequence variants.

With regard to this clone: Its matching antigen is unknown.

The PCR ran on 60 Vbeta and 13 Jbeta primers. Sequenced by immunoSEQ multiplex PCR; TCRdb stores in-frame clones only, minus some. Of over 100,000 clones detected, roughly three quarters appear once; the ten largest clones hold 1.1% to 1.5%. The CDR3 loop spans 13 amino acids. CDR1 is MNHNS, CDR2 SASEGT, per germline. The germline V and J ends were trimmed by 6 bases and 9 bases, with 15 bases remaining between them. The rearrangement joins TRBV6-1 to TRBJ1-5; D may be TRBD1 (5 bases). The source material was PBMCs. The clonotype was recovered from a woman aged 40 to 50 in good health and CMV-seronegative. Written as DNA, the CDR3 is TGTGCCAGCAGCGCGAGGCAGGGTTGGCCCCAGCATTTT. Amino acids: CASSARQGWPQHF.